The clone carrying this TCR beta chain has a handful of counts. Its cognate antigen is unknown. The data derive from a study of T cells after yellow fever vaccination. Overall study results and limits: The secondary response showed a weaker magnitude and a faster peak, day 5 versus 15. It was a small share of clonotypes that appeared in both CD4 and CD8 compartments. Reappearance after the booster was observed for most primary-vaccination clones (roughly 97% CD4, about 90% CD8).

MiXCR, applied by TCRdb to the 5' RACE reads, yields one record per CDR3 protein. The sample includes around 400,000 distinct CDR3 sequences, around a tenth of them seen just once. The CDR3 spans 13 residues. V was pared by 0 bases and J by 6 bases, with 9 bases between. Germline V gene data show CDR1 as SGHRS and CDR2 as YFSETQ. The sequence was obtained from a man aged 18 to 30 who received the YFV17D yellow fever vaccine. The rearrangement uses TRBV5-1 and TRBJ1-2; a weak D match, TRBD1 (6 bases). Here the sequenced sample was PBMCs, taken on the day of the first yellow fever vaccination. The DNA for the CDR3 is TGCGCCAGCAGCTTGGCACAGGGTGATGGCTACACCTTC. Encoded protein: CASSLAQGDGYTF.